This TCR beta chain was found in a study of blood T cell repertoires in COVID-19. Study information: PBMCs, B-cell-depleted T cells, or T cells were the source of the cDNA or gDNA that made up the material.

Sequenced by immunoSEQ multiplex PCR; TCRdb stores in-frame clones only, minus some. The sample lists approximately 110,000 clones; approximately 90% were seen once. The CDR3 sequence is 13 residues long. The germline CDR1 and CDR2 sequences are SNHLY and FYNNEI. The germline V and J ends were trimmed by 11 bases and 0 bases, with 13 bases remaining between them. Sequencing was carried out using peripheral blood. The TCR comes from a woman older than 75 with acute or convalescent COVID-19. The rearrangement joins TRBV2 to TRBJ1-2, with D uncertain. CDR3 in DNA: TGTGCCGGCGGGTCAGATCCTAACTATGGCTACACCTTC. Translated: CAGGSDPNYGYTF.